These 29 T cell receptor beta chains were sequenced from one sample in a study of CD8+CD57+ T cells in acquired aplastic anemia. Sequenced patients had shown CD8+CD57+ cell expansion by flow cytometry. According to the study, genomic DNA was the template for TCR beta VDJ and CDR3 profiling. Each CDR3 protein gets one entry after TCRdb re-called the reads with MiXCR. The sample consists of about 250,000 distinct CDR3 sequences, 45% to 50% of them appearing once. Material: sorted CD4+, CD8+, or CD8+CD57+ T cells (not recorded which) from PBMCs. The origin of the receptors is a human donor with aplastic anemia.

For the CDR3, the DNA is TGCAGCGTCGGAAAAGGGGATGGCTACACCTTC. Amino acids: CSVGKGDGYTF. The chain carries TRBV29-1 and TRBJ1-2, with D perhaps TRBD1 (5 bases). V dropped 6 bases and J dropped 6 bases, with 11 bases sitting between them. The CDR3 contains 11 residues. Germline-derived CDR1 and CDR2 are SQVTM and ANQGSEA.

The chain couples TRBV15 to TRBJ2-5; 10 bases are a match to TRBD2. The CDR3 spans 14 residues. The V gene's germline CDR1 is LNHNV and CDR2 YYDKDF (reference sequence). V shed 6 bases, J shed 1 base, and the junction held 2 bases outside the gene matches. CDR3 protein: CATRVAGGQETQYF. The CDR3 coding sequence is TGTGCCACCAGAGTAGCGGGAGGCCAAGAGACCCAGTACTTC.

At least ten counts were recorded for this clonotype. This chain joins TRBV29-1 and TRBJ2-7; D is unclear. Germline CDR1 reads SQVTM; CDR2 reads ANQGSEA. Trimming took off 1 base at V and 2 bases at J, with 6 bases between the two ends. The CDR3 is 12 residues long. CDR3 in DNA: TGCAGCGTTGAAGGGCGAACCTACGAGCAGTACTTC. Translated, it gives CSVEGRTYEQYF.

The chain links TRBV5-6 to TRBJ1-5; TRBD1 aligns across 9 bases. Trimming removed 4 bases from V and 7 bases from J; junction bases left unmatched: 21. Germline assignment: CDR1 SGHDT and CDR2 YYEEEE. The CDR3 is 19 residues long. The CDR3 region has the DNA TGTGCCAGCAGCATGGATCTTTACGGGACAGGGCTTTTCAGCCAGCCCCAGCATTTT. It specifies CASSMDLYGTGLFSQPQHF.

The chain recombines TRBV7-3 with TRBJ2-1; D is unresolved. This CDR3 has 17 amino acids. CDR1 and CDR2 from the germline V gene are SGHTA and FQGTGA. V was pared by 1 base and J by 1 base, with 14 bases between. CDR3 region: CASSLRVAPTSYNEQFF. Written as DNA, the CDR3 is TGTGCCAGCAGCTTAAGAGTCGCACCAACTTCCTACAATGAGCAGTTCTTC. The whole variable domain, remainder taken from reference TRBV7-3 and TRBJ2-1, is GAGVSQTPSNKVTEKGKYVELRCDPISGHTALYWYRQSLGQGPEFLIYFQGTGAADDSGLPNDRFFAVRPEGSVSTLKIQRTERGDSAVYLCASSLRVAPTSYNEQFFGPGTRLTVL.

This clonotype was counted at least ten times. This chain connects TRBV4-3 to TRBJ2-7, with 8 bases identical to TRBD1. The germline V gene encodes CDR1 LGHNA and CDR2 YSLEER. V lost 1 base and J lost 4; bases outside the gene matches: 0. This CDR3 has 13 amino acids. CDR3 in amino acids: CASSQGTGYEQYF. The CDR3 bases are TGCGCCAGCAGCCAAGGGACAGGGTACGAGCAGTACTTC.

The chain is built from TRBV29-1 and TRBJ2-2, with 7 bases matching TRBD1. V dropped 7 bases and J dropped 4; count of bases not matched to a gene: 15. Germline CDR1 and CDR2: SQVTM and ANQGSEA. This CDR3 has 16 amino acids. The CDR3: CSAKAGTDKTTGELFF. The CDR3, as DNA: TGCAGCGCCAAAGCCGGGACAGACAAAACCACCGGGGAGCTGTTTTTT.

This clonotype was detected ten times or more. The genes are TRBV14 and TRBJ1-2; the D gene is possibly TRBD1 (5 bases). From germline, CDR1 is SGHDN and CDR2 FVKESK. This CDR3 spans 15 amino acids. V was shortened by 0 bases and J by 7 bases, with 15 bases between the two germline ends. This CDR3 is CASSQDHGGTRGYTF. The CDR3, as DNA: TGTGCCAGCAGCCAAGATCACGGGGGGACCCGTGGCTACACCTTC. Supplemented by reference TRBV14 and TRBJ1-2, the full variable domain reads EAGVTQFPSHSVIEKGQTVTLRCDPISGHDNLYWYRRVMGKEIKFLLHFVKESKQDESGMPNNRFLAERTGGTYSTLKVQPAELEDSGVYFCASSQDHGGTRGYTFGSGTRLTVV.

This clonotype was picked up one time. The genes are TRBV20-1 and TRBJ2-1, with D tentatively TRBD2 (7 bases). This CDR3 has 15 residues. In germline, CDR1 is DFQATT, CDR2 SNEGSKA (reference sequence). Trimming took 4 bases from V and 0 from J, leaving 13 bases between them. In DNA form, the CDR3 reads TGCAGTGCTAAGTGGCGGGGGCGCTCCTACAATGAGCAGTTCTTC. Its translation is CSAKWRGRSYNEQFF.

This clonotype was observed many times. The chain links TRBV7-9 to TRBJ1-2; D is unclear. The CDR3 is 12 residues long. Per germline, CDR1 SEHNR and CDR2 FQNEAQ (reference sequence). V was shortened by 4 bases and J by 8 bases, with 11 bases between the two germline ends. The CDR3 spells CASSSLMGGYTF. The CDR3 nucleotides are TGTGCCAGCAGCTCCCTCATGGGAGGCTACACCTTC.

This clonotype was seen more than once but under ten times. The chain has TRBV5-1 and TRBJ1-2; a weak D match, TRBD1 (6 bases). The CDR3 runs 12 residues. With 1 base removed from V and 8 bases from J, the gap between germline ends came to 9 bases. The germline V gene encodes CDR1 SGHRS and CDR2 YFSETQ. The DNA for the CDR3 is TGCGCCAGCAGCTTGACAGGGAGAGGCTACACCTTC. This encodes CASSLTGRGYTF.

The chain joins TRBV19 to TRBJ2-6; maybe TRBD1 (5 bases). Germline V gives CDR1 LNHDA, CDR2 SQIVND (reference sequence). CDR3 length equals 17 residues. The V end lost 5 bases, the J end lost 0 bases, and 14 bases lay between the germline ends. CDR3 nucleotide sequence: TGTGCCAGTAGTGAAAAGACAGCCTACTCTGGGGCCAACGTCCTGACTTTC. Protein sequence: CASSEKTAYSGANVLTF.

This clonotype was found many times. The genes are TRBV7-2 and TRBJ2-7, with a tentative D call TRBD2 (6 bases). The germline V gene has CDR1 SGHTA and CDR2 FQGNSA. This CDR3 has 14 residues. Between the trimmed V and J ends, which lost 5 bases and 1 base, there was a span of 12 bases. CDR3 in amino acids: CASSPRDWSYEQYF. Here the CDR3 DNA reads TGTGCCAGCAGCCCTCGGGACTGGTCCTACGAGCAGTACTTC.

The CDR3 nucleotides read TGTGCCAGTAGTATCGGGACTAGCGGGGTGAATGAGCAGTTCTTC. Translating it yields CASSIGTSGVNEQFF. This chain joins TRBV19 and TRBJ2-1, with TRBD2 matching 13 bases. Losses at the gene ends were 3 bases for V and 7 bases for J; bases not matched to a gene: 3. Germline V lookup: CDR1 LNHDA, CDR2 SQIVND (reference sequence). There are 15 residues in the CDR3.

The chain is built from TRBV27 and TRBJ2-5, with 12 bases that match TRBD2. Germline V gives CDR1 MNHEY, CDR2 SMNVEV (reference sequence). V shed 3 bases and J 3 bases; nucleotides not matched to a gene: 2. The length of the CDR3 is 15 residues. CDR3 DNA: TGTGCCAGCAGTTTGGCTAGCGGGGGGGAAGAGACCCAGTACTTC. Translating it yields CASSLASGGEETQYF.

This clonotype occurred many times. V and J are TRBV6-5 and TRBJ2-7; 8 bases match TRBD2. J was trimmed by 2 bases and V by 4 bases; bases with no gene match: 16. CDR1 is MNHEY, CDR2 SVGAGI, per germline. The CDR3 has 18 residues. The DNA of the CDR3 is TGTGCCAGCAGTTCCTTCCTTTCCGGGACTAGTTTGACCTACGAGCAGTACTTC. Its protein product is CASSSFLSGTSLTYEQYF.

This chain joins TRBV29-1 and TRBJ2-1; D is unclear. The ends were cut back, 0 bases at V and 8 bases at J, with 11 bases in the middle. From germline, CDR1 is SQVTM and CDR2 ANQGSEA. The CDR3 contains 13 residues. The DNA of the CDR3 is TGCAGCGTTGAAGAGCAAAACAACTATGAGCAGTTCTTC. Protein product: CSVEEQNNYEQFF.

This clonotype was counted many times. CDR3 sequence: CASSPGQGPTGYTF. The CDR3 DNA sequence: TGTGCCAGCAGCCCCGGACAGGGCCCCACTGGCTACACCTTC. The rearrangement uses TRBV7-9 and TRBJ1-2; TRBD1 agrees at 8 bases. This CDR3 region has 14 residues. V lost 5 bases and J lost 7; bases outside the gene matches: 9. Germline V gene lookup returns CDR1 SEHNR and CDR2 FQNEAQ (reference sequence).

This chain links TRBV2 with TRBJ2-7; 7 bases agree with TRBD2. The germline V gene encodes CDR1 SNHLY and CDR2 FYNNEI. There are 12 residues in the CDR3. V was clipped by 10 bases and J by 2 bases; unmatched bases: 5. CDR3 region: CAIEAGPYEQYF. CDR3 nucleotides: TGTGCCATCGAAGCGGGGCCCTACGAGCAGTACTTC. The full variable domain, with the rest looked up from reference TRBV2 and TRBJ2-7, is EPEVTQTPSHQVTQMGQEVILRCVPISNHLYFYWYRQILGQKVEFLVSFYNNEISEKSEIFDDQFSVERPDGSNFTLKIRSTKLEDSAMYFCAIEAGPYEQYFGPGTRLTVT.

This clonotype was observed a handful of times. The V call is TRBV6-1, the J call TRBJ1-4; TRBD1 matches 7 bases. Germline lookup yields CDR1 MNHNS and CDR2 SASEGT. Trimming at V came to 8 bases and at J to 7 bases, leaving 10 bases not matched to a gene. This CDR3 has 14 residues. The CDR3 spells CASGIQGEVEKLFF. The DNA for the CDR3 is TGTGCCAGCGGGATTCAGGGGGAGGTTGAAAAACTGTTTTTT.

The chain joins TRBV2 to TRBJ2-7; 7 bases line up with TRBD1. CDR3 length: 17 residues. Per germline, CDR1 SNHLY and CDR2 FYNNEI. V lost 6 bases to trimming and J lost 5 bases; unmatched junction nucleotides: 19. Here the CDR3 reads CASSSGTVNLRGHEQYF. The CDR3 bases are TGTGCCAGCAGCTCCGGGACAGTAAATCTAAGGGGACACGAGCAGTACTTC.

The chain carries TRBV28 and TRBJ2-6; the D call may be TRBD1 or TRBD2 (6 bases each). CDR1 is MDHEN, CDR2 SYDVKM, per germline. There are 18 residues in the CDR3. Deletions cut 1 base from V and 2 bases from J, with 15 bases between. CDR3 amino acids: CASSLSPGAVTGANVLTF. The CDR3, as DNA: TGTGCCAGCAGTTTATCACCGGGGGCGGTCACTGGGGCCAACGTCCTGACTTTC. Supplemented by reference TRBV28 and TRBJ2-6, the full variable domain reads DVKVTQSSRYLVKRTGEKVFLECVQDMDHENMFWYRQDPGLGLRLIYFSYDVKMKEKGDIPEGYSVSREKKERFSLILESASTNQTSMYLCASSLSPGAVTGANVLTFGAGSRLTVL.

This clonotype was found many times. V is TRBV15 and J is TRBJ2-7; 8 nucleotides agree with TRBD1. V trimming: 0 bases; J trimming: 2 bases; junction bases outside the gene matches: 6. Germline lookup yields CDR1 LNHNV and CDR2 YYDKDF (reference sequence). The CDR3 has 16 amino acids. CDR3 in DNA: TGTGCCACCAGCAGAGATCTGGGGACAGGAGCCTACGAGCAGTACTTC. Its protein product is CATSRDLGTGAYEQYF.

This clonotype came up a few times. V and J are TRBV15 and TRBJ1-1; D remains ambiguous. CDR1 is LNHNV, CDR2 YYDKDF, per germline (reference sequence). This CDR3 contains 14 residues. Trimming pared 0 bases from V and 0 bases from J, leaving 5 bases between. CDR3 protein: CATSRDRLNTEAFF. The CDR3 DNA sequence: TGTGCCACCAGCAGAGATCGGCTGAACACTGAAGCTTTCTTT.

This clonotype was counted ten times or more. This sequence joins TRBV7-9 and TRBJ1-1; no reliable D call. Trimming shortened V by 5 bases and J by 4 bases, and 11 bases separated the two germline ends. This CDR3 comprises 13 residues. CDR1 and CDR2 from the germline V gene are SEHNR and FQNEAQ (reference sequence). The CDR3: CASSPWSGTEAFF. DNA of the CDR3: TGTGCCAGCAGCCCCTGGTCGGGCACTGAAGCTTTCTTT.

This clonotype occurred many times. The genes are TRBV12-3 or TRBV12-4 and TRBJ1-1; the D is unclear. The V gene lost 7 bases and the J gene lost 6 bases, with 9 bases spanning the gap. The CDR3 has 11 residues. The CDR3 region has the DNA TGTGCCAGCATGTCCCCCCCTGAAGCTTTCTTT. This codes for CASMSPPEAFF.

In its sample, this clonotype was seen many times. The chain is built from TRBV5-6 and TRBJ2-7; TRBD2 might be the D (6 bases). CDR1 and CDR2 from the germline V gene are SGHDT and YYEEEE. The CDR3 sequence is 15 residues long. The V gene lost 7 bases and the J gene lost 2 bases, with 19 bases spanning the gap. The CDR3 bases are TGTGCCAGCCAACCGGAGGGCGGAATAACCTACGAGCAGTACTTC. Encoded protein: CASQPEGGITYEQYF. Together with reference TRBV5-6 and TRBJ2-7, the CDR3 gives the full variable domain: DAGVTQSPTHLIKTRGQQVTLRCSPKSGHDTVSWYQQALGQGPQFIFQYYEEEERQRGNFPDRFSGHQFPNYSSELNVNALLLGDSALYLCASQPEGGITYEQYFGPGTRLTVT.

This clonotype was found many times. The chain employs TRBV4-3 and TRBJ1-2; TRBD1 agrees at 9 bases. V lost 1 base and J lost 6; bases outside the gene matches: 6. There are 15 residues in the CDR3. Per the germline V gene, CDR1 is LGHNA and CDR2 is YSLEER. CDR3: CASSQAGDRGDGYTF. The CDR3 coding sequence is TGCGCCAGCAGCCAAGCGGGCGACAGGGGGGATGGCTACACCTTC.

This clonotype is a singleton in its sample. At one of its ends the junction is not consistent with the germline gene, which may arise from a read error. The chain couples TRBV5-1 to TRBJ1-2; a possible D gene is TRBD1 (5 bases). The CDR3 consists of 14 residues. Germline values: CDR1 SGHRS, CDR2 YFSETQ. The CDR3 region has the DNA TGCGCCAGCAGGCCTGGGACGGATTACTATGGCTACACCTTT. Its protein product is CASRPGTDYYGYTF.